Shown below are 14 T cell receptor beta chains from a single sample sequenced in a study of tumor and adjacent non-tumor tissue in lung cancer. No cell sorting was done before RNA was extracted from the tissue. This non-tumor lung sample came from over 3 cm beyond the tumor edge. TCRbeta libraries were built with three rounds of nested PCR, modified from ARM-PCR. Using its own MiXCR run on the multiplex PCR reads, TCRdb lists one record per CDR3 protein. Counted here are 50,000 to 70,000 distinct CDR3 sequences, more than 55% occurring once; the ten biggest clones make up about 32%. The sequenced material came from distant non-tumor lung tissue. The receptors derive from a man between 65 and 85 years old with non-small cell lung cancer.

A note on this clonotype: This clone may be a read error of a much larger clone one base away. This chain connects TRBV5-5 to TRBJ2-1; D not resolved. In germline, CDR1 is SGHKS, CDR2 YYEKEE (reference sequence). Trimming shortened V by 1 base and J by 3 bases, and 5 bases separated the two germline ends. The CDR3 runs 13 residues. CDR3: CASSLLVYNEQFF. Here the CDR3 DNA reads TGTGCCAGCAGCTTGTTAGTCTACAATGAGCAGTTCTTC.

Turning to this clonotype: Sequence at one end of the junction differs from germline and may be a read error. The chain combines TRBV5-6 with TRBJ1-6; D gene unclear. Germline CDR1 and CDR2: SGHDT and YYEEEE. The CDR3 runs 16 residues. CDR3 in amino acids: CASSLSGGWGNTPLHF. The CDR3 DNA sequence: TGTGCCAGCAGTTTGAGCGGAGGGTGGGGTAATACACCCCTCCACTTT.

As to this clonotype: With a much larger clone just one base away, this may be a read error. The chain has TRBV4-1 and TRBJ1-5; 7 nucleotides match TRBD1. After removal of 8 bases from V and 7 bases from J, the junction contained 11 bases not matched to a gene. The V gene's germline CDR1 is MGHRA and CDR2 YSYEKL. This CDR3 has 14 amino acids. CDR3 sequence reads: CASGPRGPDQPQHF. The CDR3 DNA reads TGCGCCAGCGGCCCGAGGGGGCCGGACCAGCCCCAGCATTTT.

This clonotype turned up a few times. CDR3 amino acids: CSASIGGGYGYTF. The CDR3 DNA sequence: TGCAGTGCTAGCATAGGGGGCGGGTATGGCTACACCTTC. The chain couples TRBV20-1 to TRBJ1-2, with 7 positions matching TRBD1. The trim removed 3 bases at V and 5 bases at J, leaving 6 bases unmatched. CDR1 and CDR2 from the germline V gene are DFQATT and SNEGSKA (reference sequence). There are 13 residues in the CDR3.

The rearrangement joins TRBV5-1 to TRBJ1-4; D call uncertain. The CDR3 loop spans 12 amino acids. Trimming removed 9 bases at V and 8 bases at J, with 14 bases between. Germline CDR1 reads SGHRS; CDR2 reads YFSETQ. CDR3 sequence (DNA): TGCGCCAACAGAGGTTCCAGCGAAAAACTGTTTTTT. Protein product: CANRGSSEKLFF.

To note about this clonotype: A much larger clone sits a single nucleotide away, making a read error possible. The CDR3: CASSLYFRRSHKGNQPQHF. The CDR3 bases are TGTGCCAGCAGTTTATACTTTAGACGGTCCCATAAGGGCAATCAGCCCCAGCATTTT. This sequence joins TRBV6-1 and TRBJ1-5; D call uncertain. The V end was cut by 5 bases, the J end by 2 bases, with 25 bases between. CDR1 and CDR2 from the germline V gene are MNHNS and SASEGT. The CDR3 contains 19 residues.

Turning to this clonotype: A much larger clone is a single base away; this may be a read error. As the CDR3 is not closed by the conserved phenylalanine or tryptophan, this likely results from a read error. The J gene is TRBJ2-5, the V gene TRBV24-1; TRBD2 might be the D (5 bases). Germline V lookup: CDR1 KGHDR, CDR2 SFDVKD. Between the trimmed V and J ends, which lost 4 bases and 7 bases, there was a span of 12 bases. CDR3 length equals 13 residues. The CDR3 is CATSEVALGTQYS. CDR3 in DNA: TGTGCCACCAGTGAAGTAGCGTTAGGGACCCAGTACTCC.

The rearrangement joins TRBV30 to TRBJ2-7, with D unresolved. The V gene lost 2 bases and the J gene lost 2 bases, with 10 bases spanning the gap. The length of the CDR3 is 13 residues. The V gene's germline CDR1 is GTSNPN and CDR2 SVGIG (reference sequence). In DNA form, the CDR3 reads TGTGCCTGGAGTCAAAACACAGCCTACGAGCAGTACTTC. The encoded protein is CAWSQNTAYEQYF.

Remarks on this clonotype: A clone one base away is much larger, so this may be a read error. The CDR3 spells CASSRRTGLSSEQYF. In DNA form, the CDR3 reads TGTGCCAGCAGCCGACGGACAGGGTTGTCGTCTGAGCAGTACTTC. J is TRBJ2-7 and V is TRBV14; 8 bases line up with TRBD1. The CDR3 covers 15 residues. The J segment lost 7 bases and the V segment lost 4 bases, leaving 12 bases of the junction unmatched. In germline, CDR1 is SGHDN, CDR2 FVKESK.

As to this clonotype: A much larger clone differs from this one at a single base, so this may be a read error. CDR3 bases: TGTGCCAGCAACAACATAGGGACTGAAGCTTCCTTT. It translates to CASNNIGTEASF. The V call is TRBV12-3 or TRBV12-4, the J call TRBJ1-1, with TRBD1 as a possible D gene (5 bases). The CDR3 length is 12 residues.

The V and J genes are TRBV11-2 and TRBJ2-2, with D possibly TRBD1 on 5 matching bases. The CDR3 runs 16 residues. V lost 8 bases and J lost 1, with 17 bases in between. Germline V gene lookup returns CDR1 SGHAT and CDR2 FQNNGV. CDR3 residues: CASRLQTAQNTGELFF. CDR3 coding DNA: TGTGCCAGCCGCCTTCAGACAGCTCAGAACACCGGGGAGCTGTTTTTT. The variable domain in full, completed from reference TRBV11-2 and TRBJ2-2, reads EAGVAQSPRYKIIEKRQSVAFWCNPISGHATLYWYQQILGQGPKLLIQFQNNGVVDDSQLPKDRFSAERLKGVDSTLKIQPAKLEDSAVYLCASRLQTAQNTGELFFGEGSRLTVL.

This chain joins TRBV29-1 and TRBJ2-7; D possibly corresponds to TRBD2 (6 bases). Germline V gene lookup returns CDR1 SQVTM and CDR2 ANQGSEA. This CDR3 is 17 amino acids long. With 4 bases removed from V and 5 bases from J, the gap between germline ends came to 27 bases. DNA for the CDR3: TGCAGCGTTGTTCTTGGGGGGACCCTGACTAGAAGACACGAGCAGTACTTC. This gives the protein CSVVLGGTLTRRHEQYF.

As concerns this clonotype: This CDR3 is missing its conserved last phenylalanine or tryptophan, likely due to a read error. The rearrangement joins TRBV7-3 to TRBJ2-2; no firm D call. Per germline, CDR1 SGHTA and CDR2 FQGTGA. Trimming took off 6 bases at V and 6 bases at J, with 8 bases between the two ends. CDR3 length: 12 amino acids. The CDR3 sequence: CASRREAGELFS. The CDR3 nucleotides read TGTGCCAGCAGAAGAGAGGCCGGGGAGCTGTTTTCT.

The J gene is TRBJ1-1, the V gene TRBV4-1, with D perhaps TRBD1 (6 bases). The CDR3 length is 16 residues. V gave up 7 bases and J gave up 5 bases, with 23 bases separating them. Germline CDR1 reads MGHRA; CDR2 reads YSYEKL. CDR3 sequence reads: CASNRVPGRGDTEAFF. CDR3 nucleotides: TGCGCCAGCAATAGGGTTCCGGGAAGGGGGGATACTGAAGCTTTCTTT.